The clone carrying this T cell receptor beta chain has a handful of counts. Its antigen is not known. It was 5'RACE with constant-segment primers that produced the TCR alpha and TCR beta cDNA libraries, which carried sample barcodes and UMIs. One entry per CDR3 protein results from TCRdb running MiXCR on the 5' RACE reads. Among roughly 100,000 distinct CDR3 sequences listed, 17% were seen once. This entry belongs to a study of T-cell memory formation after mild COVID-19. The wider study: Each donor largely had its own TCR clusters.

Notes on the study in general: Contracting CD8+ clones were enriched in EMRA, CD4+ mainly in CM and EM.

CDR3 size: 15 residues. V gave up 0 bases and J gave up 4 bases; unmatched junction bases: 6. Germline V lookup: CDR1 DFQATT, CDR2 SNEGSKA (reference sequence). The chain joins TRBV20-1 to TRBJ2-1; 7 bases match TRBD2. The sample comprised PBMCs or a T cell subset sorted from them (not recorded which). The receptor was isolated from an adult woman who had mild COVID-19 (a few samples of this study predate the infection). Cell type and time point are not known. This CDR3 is CSARDLSSGYNEQFF. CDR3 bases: TGCAGTGCTAGAGATCTGTCTAGCGGATACAATGAGCAGTTCTTC.